What follows are 27 T cell receptor beta chains derived from one specimen sequenced in a study of neoadjuvant anti-PD-1 for oral cavity cancer. Produced via immunoSEQ multiplex PCR; TCRdb's table is partial and in-frame only. The data show around 81,000 clones, less than 85% seen once. The sequencing used PBMCs, collected before nivolumab (anti-PD-1) treatment. These receptors originate from a person aged 40 to 85 with oral cavity squamous cell carcinoma.

This chain links TRBV10-3 with TRBJ1-3, with 8 positions matching TRBD1. The CDR3 extends over 17 amino acids. Germline V gene lookup returns CDR1 ENHRY and CDR2 SYGVKD. The V gene end was trimmed by 4 bases and the J gene end by 3 bases; junction bases not matched to a gene: 11. In DNA, the CDR3 is TGTGCCATCAGTGGACCTTCAGGACAGGGAAGTGGAAACACCATATATTTT. It is translated as CAISGPSGQGSGNTIYF.

The gene calls are TRBV5-5 and TRBJ2-7, with D maybe TRBD1 (5 bases). Germline values: CDR1 SGHKS, CDR2 YYEKEE (reference sequence). Trimming took off 3 bases at V and 0 bases at J, with 10 bases between the two ends. The CDR3 is 14 residues long. The CDR3 spells CASSWGLLSYEQYF. CDR3 sequence (DNA): TGTGCCAGCAGCTGGGGCCTCCTCTCCTACGAGCAGTACTTC.

The rearrangement uses TRBV5-4 and TRBJ2-1; 10 positions agree with TRBD2. The V gene end was trimmed by 4 bases and the J gene end by 0 bases; junction bases not matched to a gene: 4. This CDR3 spans 16 amino acids. Germline V CDR1 and CDR2: SGHNT, YYREEE (reference sequence). CDR3 residues: CASSRGLATSYNEQFF. The CDR3 DNA reads TGTGCCAGCAGCAGGGGACTAGCGACCTCCTACAATGAGCAGTTCTTC. Full variable domain (remainder filled in from reference TRBV5-4 and TRBJ2-1): ETGVTQSPTHLIKTRGQQVTLRCSSQSGHNTVSWYQQALGQGPQFIFQYYREEENGRGNFPPRFSGLQFPNYSSELNVNALELDDSALYLCASSRGLATSYNEQFFGPGTRLTVL.

The chain links TRBV19 to TRBJ2-5; 7 nucleotides agree with TRBD1. The V segment lost 4 bases and the J segment 5 bases; nucleotides outside the gene matches: 4. Germline assignment: CDR1 LNHDA and CDR2 SQIVND (reference sequence). The length of the CDR3 is 13 residues. DNA for the CDR3: TGTGCCAGTAGTAGTACAGGGGTCGAGACCCAGTACTTC. This encodes CASSSTGVETQYF. Using reference TRBV19 and TRBJ2-5 for the parts outside the CDR3, the full variable domain is DGGITQSPKYLFRKEGQNVTLSCEQNLNHDAMYWYRQDPGQGLRLIYYSQIVNDFQKGDIAEGYSVSREKKESFPLTVTSAQKNPTAFYLCASSSTGVETQYFGPGTRLLVL.

The count of this clone is one. The CDR3 bases are TGTGCCAGTACAGGGCCAGATACGCAGTATTTT. It encodes CASTGPDTQYF. The V call is TRBV5-6, the J call TRBJ2-3; possibly TRBD1 for D (6 bases). The CDR3 sequence is 11 residues long. V dropped 8 bases and J dropped 4 bases, with 8 bases sitting between them. CDR1 is SGHDT, CDR2 YYEEEE, per germline.

The sample holds a few counts of this clone. This chain uses TRBV5-1 with TRBJ1-2, with no clear D. This CDR3 region has 16 residues. V lost 1 base to trimming and J lost 3 bases, with 16 bases between them. Germline values: CDR1 SGHRS, CDR2 YFSETQ. The CDR3 here is CASSLRTSGVDYGYTF. The CDR3 DNA follows: TGCGCCAGCAGCTTGCGGACCTCGGGCGTGGACTATGGCTACACCTTC.

The CDR3 loop reads CASSLEGQGHQPQHF. CDR3 nucleotide sequence: TGCGCCAGCAGCTTGGAGGGACAGGGGCATCAGCCCCAGCATTTT. The V call is TRBV5-1, the J call TRBJ1-5, with 10 bases matching TRBD1. J gave up 5 bases and V 0 bases, and 2 bases lay outside the gene matches. This CDR3 contains 15 residues. The V gene's germline CDR1 is SGHRS and CDR2 YFSETQ. Variable domain in full (rest from reference TRBV5-1 and TRBJ1-5): KAGVTQTPRYLIKTRGQQVTLSCSPISGHRSVSWYQQTPGQGLQFLFEYFSETQRNKGNFPGRFSGRQFSNSRSEMNVSTLELGDSALYLCASSLEGQGHQPQHFGDGTRLSIL.

This clone has only one observation. This chain links TRBV6-5 with TRBJ2-1, with 9 bases matching TRBD2. This CDR3 spans 15 amino acids. V lost 6 bases to trimming and J lost 7 bases; unmatched junction nucleotides: 10. The germline V gene encodes CDR1 MNHEY and CDR2 SVGAGI. The CDR3 here is CASRESGRSLNEQFF. CDR3 nucleotides: TGTGCCAGCAGAGAGAGCGGGAGGTCTCTTAATGAGCAGTTCTTC.

The CDR3 bases are TGTGCCAGCAGCTTAGAGAGGGCGGGGTACTACGAGCAGTACTTC. The encoded protein is CASSLERAGYYEQYF. The chain employs TRBV7-8 and TRBJ2-7; D is possibly TRBD2 (6 bases). The CDR3 has 15 residues. Germline values: CDR1 SGHVS, CDR2 FQNEAQ. Trimming shortened V by 1 base and J by 3 bases, and 13 bases separated the two germline ends.

J is TRBJ1-3 and V is TRBV5-6; no clear D gene. The CDR3 runs to 13 residues. Germline lookup yields CDR1 SGHDT and CDR2 YYEEEE. V was shortened by 4 bases and J by 7 bases, with 12 bases between the two germline ends. The CDR3 loop is CASSRYPVNTIYF. The DNA for the CDR3 is TGTGCCAGCAGCCGATACCCCGTTAACACCATATATTTT.

This rearrangement joins TRBV4-1 to TRBJ2-3, with D hard to call. V was trimmed by 1 base and J by 2 bases, leaving 13 bases between them. From germline, CDR1 is MGHRA and CDR2 YSYEKL. This CDR3 comprises 16 residues. Written as DNA, the CDR3 is TGCGCCAGCAGCCAAGTCTACGGGCCCTCCACAGATACGCAGTATTTT. Translating it yields CASSQVYGPSTDTQYF.

The genes are TRBV15 and TRBJ2-2; D perhaps matches TRBD2 (7 bases). Germline V gene lookup returns CDR1 LNHNV and CDR2 YYDKDF (reference sequence). This CDR3 region has 18 residues. The V and J ends lost 0 bases and 4 bases respectively, with 18 bases between them. CDR3 loop: CATSRDRVAGDTTGELFF. In nucleotides, the CDR3 is TGTGCCACCAGCAGAGATCGGGTGGCGGGGGACACCACCGGGGAGCTGTTTTTT. Filled out from reference TRBV15 and TRBJ2-2, the complete variable domain reads DAMVIQNPRYQVTQFGKPVTLSCSQTLNHNVMYWYQQKSSQAPKLLFHYYDKDFNNEADTPDNFQSRRPNTSFCFLDIRSPGLGDTAMYLCATSRDRVAGDTTGELFFGEGSRLTVL.

The gene calls are TRBV5-1 and TRBJ2-2, with D possibly TRBD1 on 5 matching bases. Germline V gives CDR1 SGHRS, CDR2 YFSETQ. Deletions cut 0 bases from V and 6 bases from J, with 9 bases between. The CDR3 is made up of 14 amino acids. CDR3 sequence (DNA): TGCGCCAGCAGCTTGGCCGTAGGGGCCGGGGAGCTGTTTTTT. The encoded protein is CASSLAVGAGELFF.

V and J are TRBV5-1 and TRBJ2-1; D might be TRBD2 (6 bases). Trimming removed 5 bases at V and 7 bases at J, with 16 bases between. The CDR3 covers 14 residues. Germline CDR1 reads SGHRS; CDR2 reads YFSETQ. CDR3 region: CASSYGTGGNEQFF. The CDR3 region has the DNA TGCGCCAGCAGTTACGGGACCGGGGGAAATGAGCAGTTCTTC.

This clone came up once. This chain uses TRBV6-1 with TRBJ2-1; tentatively, D is TRBD2 (5 bases). V lost 1 base to trimming and J lost 0 bases, with 19 bases between them. This CDR3 comprises 19 residues. CDR1 MNHNS and CDR2 SASEGT come from the germline V gene. The CDR3 here is CASSEGSGVMGSSYNEQFF. The CDR3 DNA sequence: TGTGCCAGCAGTGAAGGGTCAGGAGTTATGGGGAGCTCCTACAATGAGCAGTTCTTC.

The chain carries TRBV2 and TRBJ2-7, with 11 bases lining up with TRBD1. Germline lookup yields CDR1 SNHLY and CDR2 FYNNEI. The CDR3 loop spans 14 amino acids. The V and J ends lost 6 bases and 6 bases, in that order; junction bases with no gene match: 7. The CDR3, as DNA: TGTGCCAGCAGCGTCCGGGGACAGGGGGTCGAGCAGTACTTC. The encoded protein is CASSVRGQGVEQYF.

The J gene is TRBJ2-1, the V gene TRBV5-1; 15 bases map to TRBD2. This CDR3 region has 16 residues. Trimming cost V 7 bases and J 1 base; bases outside gene matches: 3. Germline CDR1 SGHRS, CDR2 YFSETQ. This CDR3 is CASFGLAGGSYNEQFF. The CDR3 coding sequence is TGCGCCAGCTTCGGACTAGCGGGAGGGTCCTACAATGAGCAGTTCTTC.

This clone was observed a few times. CDR3 residues: CASHRDRPYEQYF. The CDR3 DNA reads TGTGCCAGCCACCGGGACAGGCCTTACGAGCAGTACTTC. This rearrangement joins TRBV5-8 to TRBJ2-7; 8 nucleotides line up with TRBD1. This CDR3 has 13 residues. Looked up from germline, CDR1 is SGHTS and CDR2 is YDEGEE. V shed 7 bases, J shed 4 bases, and the junction held 7 bases outside the gene matches.

The rearrangement joins TRBV5-1 to TRBJ2-5, with 13 positions matching TRBD2. Trimming at V came to 0 bases and at J to 2 bases, leaving 4 bases not matched to a gene. The CDR3 runs to 17 residues. Germline V gene sequence: CDR1 SGHRS, CDR2 YFSETQ. The CDR3 protein is CASSLELAGGTQETQYF. The CDR3 bases are TGCGCCAGCAGCTTGGAACTAGCGGGAGGGACTCAAGAGACCCAGTACTTC.

The chain recombines TRBV11-3 with TRBJ1-1, with D maybe TRBD1 (6 bases). The CDR3 spans 13 residues. Germline loops: CDR1 SGHNT, CDR2 YENEEA. V lost 4 bases and J 2 bases, leaving 8 bases between the germline ends. CDR3 DNA: TGTGCCAGCAGCTCAGGGGTCAACACTGAAGCTTTCTTT. Translated, it gives CASSSGVNTEAFF.

J is TRBJ2-7 and V is TRBV2, with 9 bases lining up with TRBD1. The CDR3 extends over 14 amino acids. Germline lookup yields CDR1 SNHLY and CDR2 FYNNEI. With 8 bases clipped from V and 5 bases from J, the junction kept 10 bases outside the gene matches. CDR3 loop: CASLTGTGINEQYF. The CDR3 nucleotides read TGTGCCAGCTTGACCGGGACAGGGATCAACGAGCAGTACTTC.

The V gene is TRBV30, the J gene TRBJ1-2; D call uncertain. Germline V lookup: CDR1 GTSNPN, CDR2 SVGIG (reference sequence). V was pared by 0 bases and J by 4 bases, with 9 bases between. The CDR3 has 13 residues. CDR3 coding DNA: TGTGCCTGGAGTGTATCAGTCGCCTATGGCTACACCTTC. Protein: CAWSVSVAYGYTF.

This chain links TRBV5-6 with TRBJ2-7; D gene ambiguous. Trimming left V 4 bases short and J 2 bases short, with 10 bases between. Germline V gene lookup returns CDR1 SGHDT and CDR2 YYEEEE. This CDR3 has 13 amino acids. The CDR3 DNA reads TGTGCCAGCAGCCAAGACATACCCTACGAGCAGTACTTC. It translates to CASSQDIPYEQYF.

The rearrangement joins TRBV11-2 to TRBJ2-3; tentatively, D is TRBD1 (5 bases). Per the germline V gene, CDR1 is SGHAT and CDR2 is FQNNGV. The V gene lost 5 bases and the J gene lost 4 bases, with 16 bases spanning the gap. The CDR3 length is 15 residues. The CDR3 sequence: CASSNRRVYSDTQYF. The CDR3 DNA is TGTGCCAGCAGCAACAGGAGAGTGTATTCAGATACGCAGTATTTT.

The gene calls are TRBV14 and TRBJ2-7; D remains ambiguous. The CDR3 spans 13 residues. Germline lookup yields CDR1 SGHDN and CDR2 FVKESK. The ends were cut back, 2 bases at V and 2 bases at J, with 7 bases in the middle. CDR3 nucleotides: TGTGCCAGCAGCCAATACGTAACCTACGAGCAGTACTTC. Amino acid sequence: CASSQYVTYEQYF.

This chain joins TRBV2 and TRBJ1-2; tentative D call: TRBD1 (5 bases). The CDR3 loop spans 15 amino acids. Germline assignment: CDR1 SNHLY and CDR2 FYNNEI. The V end was cut by 0 bases, the J end by 7 bases, with 15 bases between. Here the CDR3 DNA reads TGTGCCAGCAGTGAAGCGGGGCAGGGAGCGGGTGGCTACACCTTC. This gives the protein CASSEAGQGAGGYTF. The full variable domain, in which reference TRBV2 and TRBJ1-2 provide the parts outside the CDR3, is EPEVTQTPSHQVTQMGQEVILRCVPISNHLYFYWYRQILGQKVEFLVSFYNNEISEKSEIFDDQFSVERPDGSNFTLKIRSTKLEDSAMYFCASSEAGQGAGGYTFGSGTRLTVV.

This chain connects TRBV7-9 to TRBJ1-5; 7 bases line up with TRBD1. The CDR3 runs to 15 residues. Losses at the gene ends were 1 base for V and 4 bases for J; bases not matched to a gene: 4. The germline CDR1 and CDR2 sequences are SEHNR and FQNEAQ (reference sequence). CDR3 amino acids: CASSLGGQNNQPQHF. The DNA of the CDR3 is TGTGCCAGCAGCTTAGGGGGACAGAATAATCAGCCCCAGCATTTT.